This T cell receptor (beta chain) stems from a study of T cell responses to AZD1222 COVID-19 vaccine. As for this clone: What it binds is unknown.

General study results and limits: Donors were largely white British and mainly female; clonal diversity was possibly underestimated.

The CDR3 is 15 residues long. Trimming took 0 bases from V and 3 from J; bases not matched to a gene: 4. Looked up from germline, CDR1 is SGHRS and CDR2 is YFSETQ. Using immunoSEQ multiplex PCR, the repertoire was profiled, and TCRdb retains in-frame clones only, with some absent. The table has about 110,000 clones, about nine tenths seen once. This rearrangement joins TRBV5-1 to TRBJ2-3, with 7 bases matching TRBD2. This material consisted of peripheral blood, taken 28 days after the second AZD1222 dose. This sequence was found in an adult who received the AZD1222 COVID-19 vaccine. The CDR3 DNA is TGCGCCAGCAGCTTGGCCGGACTAGGGACAGATACGCAGTATTTT. It translates to CASSLAGLGTDTQYF.